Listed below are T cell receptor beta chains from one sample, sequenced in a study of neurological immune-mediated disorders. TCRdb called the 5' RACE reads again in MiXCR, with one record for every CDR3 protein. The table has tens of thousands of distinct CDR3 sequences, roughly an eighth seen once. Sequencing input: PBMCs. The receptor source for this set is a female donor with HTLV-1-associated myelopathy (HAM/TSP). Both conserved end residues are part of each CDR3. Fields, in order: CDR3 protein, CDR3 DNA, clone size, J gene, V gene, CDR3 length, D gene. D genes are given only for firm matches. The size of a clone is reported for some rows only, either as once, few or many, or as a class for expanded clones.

cdr3_aa: CASSLDGTSTVEQYF
cdr3_nt: TGCGCCAGCAGCTTGGACGGGACTAGTACGGTAGAGCAGTACTTC
clone_size: many
j_call: TRBJ2-7
v_call: TRBV5-1
cdr3_length: 15
d_call: TRBD2

cdr3_aa: CATSKGREVWETQYF
cdr3_nt: TGTGCTACCAGCAAAGGGAGGGAGGTATGGGAGACCCAGTACTTC
clone_size: many
j_call: TRBJ2-5
v_call: TRBV15
cdr3_length: 15
d_call: TRBD2

cdr3_aa: CASSHVNQETQYF
cdr3_nt: TGTGCCAGCAGCCACGTGAACCAAGAGACCCAGTACTTC
clone_size: many
j_call: TRBJ2-5
v_call: TRBV5-5
cdr3_length: 13
d_call: .

cdr3_aa: CASSQEVSGYTF
cdr3_nt: TGTGCCAGCAGCCAAGAAGTCAGCGGCTACACCTTC
clone_size: .
j_call: TRBJ1-2
v_call: TRBV3-1
cdr3_length: 12
d_call: .

cdr3_aa: CASSQTGTRSSYEQYF
cdr3_nt: TGTGCCAGCAGCCAAACCGGGACTAGAAGCTCCTACGAGCAGTACTTC
clone_size: many
j_call: TRBJ2-7
v_call: TRBV4-2
cdr3_length: 16
d_call: TRBD2

cdr3_aa: CASSLGGVAKNIQYF
cdr3_nt: TGTGCCAGCAGTTTAGGAGGGGTAGCCAAAAACATTCAGTACTTC
clone_size: many
j_call: TRBJ2-4
v_call: TRBV12-3/TRBV12-4
cdr3_length: 15
d_call: .

cdr3_aa: CASSLADRLNVDEKLFF
cdr3_nt: TGCGCCAGCAGCTTGGCGGATCGCCTTAATGTTGATGAAAAACTGTTTTTT
clone_size: many
j_call: TRBJ1-4
v_call: TRBV5-1
cdr3_length: 17
d_call: .

cdr3_aa: CASSYGDRGHNEQFF
cdr3_nt: TGTGCCAGCAGTTACGGGGACAGGGGTCACAATGAGCAGTTCTTC
clone_size: many
j_call: TRBJ2-1
v_call: TRBV6-5
cdr3_length: 15
d_call: TRBD1

cdr3_aa: CASSRTGQRQDEQFF
cdr3_nt: TGTGCCAGCAGCCGAACGGGACAGAGGCAGGATGAGCAGTTCTTC
clone_size: .
j_call: TRBJ2-1
v_call: TRBV7-9
cdr3_length: 15
d_call: TRBD1

cdr3_aa: CASSYSRSGNTIYF
cdr3_nt: TGTGCCAGCAGTTACTCGAGATCCGGAAACACCATATATTTT
clone_size: .
j_call: TRBJ1-3
v_call: TRBV6-5
cdr3_length: 14
d_call: .

cdr3_aa: CSARLDTDTQYF
cdr3_nt: TGCAGTGCTAGACTCGATACAGATACGCAGTATTTT
clone_size: many
j_call: TRBJ2-3
v_call: TRBV20-1
cdr3_length: 12
d_call: .

cdr3_aa: CAISAPETGTGNEQYF
cdr3_nt: TGTGCCATCAGTGCCCCCGAGACAGGGACTGGCAACGAGCAGTACTTC
clone_size: .
j_call: TRBJ2-7
v_call: TRBV10-3
cdr3_length: 16
d_call: .

cdr3_aa: CASSHRGRDEKLFF
cdr3_nt: TGTGCCAGCAGCCACAGGGGAAGGGATGAAAAACTGTTTTTT
clone_size: many
j_call: TRBJ1-4
v_call: TRBV12-3/TRBV12-4
cdr3_length: 14
d_call: TRBD1

cdr3_aa: CASQKGPGETQYF
cdr3_nt: TGCGCCAGCCAGAAGGGGCCTGGGGAGACCCAGTACTTC
clone_size: .
j_call: TRBJ2-5
v_call: TRBV10-1
cdr3_length: 13
d_call: .

cdr3_aa: CASSFGAGGAQETQYF
cdr3_nt: TGTGCCAGCAGTTTCGGAGCGGGGGGCGCACAAGAGACCCAGTACTTC
clone_size: many
j_call: TRBJ2-5
v_call: TRBV28
cdr3_length: 16
d_call: TRBD2

cdr3_aa: CASSTLRGPNNEQFF
cdr3_nt: TGTGCCAGCAGCACCCTCAGGGGGCCCAACAATGAGCAGTTCTTC
clone_size: .
j_call: TRBJ2-1
v_call: TRBV7-2
cdr3_length: 15
d_call: TRBD1

cdr3_aa: CASSSPRSLAGGPGANVLTF
cdr3_nt: TGTGCCAGCAGTTCACCTCGCTCACTAGCGGGGGGGCCTGGGGCCAACGTCCTGACTTTC
clone_size: many
j_call: TRBJ2-6
v_call: TRBV28
cdr3_length: 20
d_call: TRBD2

cdr3_aa: CASSRHEGRILTGELFF
cdr3_nt: TGCGCCAGCAGCCGTCACGAGGGCAGAATTCTCACCGGGGAGCTGTTTTTT
clone_size: many
j_call: TRBJ2-2
v_call: TRBV5-1
cdr3_length: 17
d_call: .

cdr3_aa: CATSRVPGLAGPRAEQYF
cdr3_nt: TGTGCCACCAGCAGAGTACCGGGACTAGCGGGACCCCGGGCGGAGCAGTACTTC
clone_size: many
j_call: TRBJ2-7
v_call: TRBV15
cdr3_length: 18
d_call: TRBD2

cdr3_aa: CASSLGDTQYF
cdr3_nt: TGCGCCAGCAGCTTGGGAGATACGCAGTATTTT
clone_size: many
j_call: TRBJ2-3
v_call: TRBV5-1
cdr3_length: 11
d_call: .

cdr3_aa: CASSPRQTDTQYF
cdr3_nt: TGTGCCAGCAGCCCCAGACAGACAGATACGCAGTATTTT
clone_size: many
j_call: TRBJ2-3
v_call: TRBV7-9
cdr3_length: 13
d_call: .

cdr3_aa: CASSQTRDMAYEQYF
cdr3_nt: TGCGCCAGCAGCCAGACGCGGGATATGGCCTACGAGCAGTACTTC
clone_size: .
j_call: TRBJ2-7
v_call: TRBV5-1
cdr3_length: 15
d_call: .

cdr3_aa: CASTYSAPQETQYF
cdr3_nt: TGCGCCAGCACTTACAGCGCACCTCAAGAGACCCAGTACTTC
clone_size: many
j_call: TRBJ2-5
v_call: TRBV5-1
cdr3_length: 14
d_call: .

cdr3_aa: CAISLQGDTEAFF
cdr3_nt: TGTGCCATCAGCTTACAGGGGGACACTGAAGCTTTCTTT
clone_size: many
j_call: TRBJ1-1
v_call: TRBV10-3
cdr3_length: 13
d_call: TRBD1